These 20 T cell receptor beta chains originate from one sample sequenced in a study of T cell repertoires in cytomegalovirus infection. Each CDR3 protein gets one entry after TCRdb re-called the reads with MiXCR. Of 700,000 to 850,000 distinct CDR3 sequences listed, about 31% are singletons. For these TCRs, the target antigens are not known. The sample here was cultured CD8+ T cells from PBMCs, taken from culture after CMV antigen stimulation. These receptors came from a human donor in good health (CMV status not recorded). Some clones in this sample may be carry-over from other donors' samples.

V usage is TRBV27 and J usage is TRBJ2-3, with 7 bases that match TRBD2. The germline CDR1 and CDR2 sequences are MNHEY and SMNVEV (reference sequence). The CDR3 extends over 14 amino acids. Trimming removed 2 bases from V and 5 bases from J; junction bases left unmatched: 4. The CDR3 region is CASSLQRGIDTQYF. The CDR3 coding sequence is TGTGCCAGCAGTTTACAGCGGGGAATAGATACGCAGTATTTT.

The chain couples TRBV6-1 to TRBJ2-7; D is possibly TRBD1 (5 bases). Between the trimmed V and J ends, which lost 2 bases and 5 bases, there was a span of 10 bases. Germline assignment: CDR1 MNHNS and CDR2 SASEGT. The CDR3 contains 13 residues. The CDR3 nucleotides are TGTGCCAGCAGTGAACGACAGCTTCACGAGCAGTACGTC. It encodes CASSERQLHEQYV.

As regards this clonotype: A much larger clone differs by one base, so this may be a read error. The chain carries TRBV6-2 or TRBV6-3 and TRBJ1-1; the D gene is possibly TRBD1 (5 bases). Germline V lookup: CDR1 MNHEY, CDR2 SVGEGT. The CDR3 consists of 14 residues. CDR3 region: CVSLSGRRVAEAFF. In DNA, the CDR3 is TGTGTCAGCCTTTCAGGGAGGAGGGTCGCTGAAGCTTTCTTT.

This chain's CDR3 is CASSLPGDSYEQYF. The CDR3 DNA sequence: TGTGCCAGCAGTTTACCGGGCGACTCCTACGAGCAGTACTTC. V and J are TRBV12-3 or TRBV12-4 and TRBJ2-7, with D uncertain. Trimming shortened V by 2 bases and J by 0 bases, and 8 bases separated the two germline ends. This CDR3 has 14 amino acids.

The genes are TRBV7-9 and TRBJ2-1, with 10 bases lining up with TRBD1. Germline values: CDR1 SEHNR, CDR2 FQNEAQ (reference sequence). Losses at the gene ends were 5 bases for V and 10 bases for J; bases not matched to a gene: 11. The CDR3 sequence is 15 residues long. The CDR3 nucleotides read TGTGCCAGCAGCCTAACTTGGACAGGGGGAGGCGAGCAGTTCTTC. It translates to CASSLTWTGGGEQFF.

The chain combines TRBV6-1 with TRBJ2-1, with D possibly matching TRBD1 (6 bases). CDR3 size: 12 residues. CDR1 is MNHNS and CDR2 is SASEGT in the germline V gene. The ends were cut back, 8 bases at V and 9 bases at J, with 14 bases in the middle. The CDR3 loop reads CASGTRAGEQFF. CDR3 nucleotide sequence: TGTGCCAGCGGGACAAGGGCTGGTGAGCAGTTCTTC.

This clonotype came up once. This rearrangement joins TRBV29-1 to TRBJ2-2; 11 bases map to TRBD1. The junction had 3 bases not matched to a gene; V was cut back by 3 bases and J by 3 bases. The germline V gene has CDR1 SQVTM and CDR2 ANQGSEA. The CDR3 runs to 15 residues. This CDR3 is CSVDGTGGDTGELFF. The CDR3 bases are TGCAGCGTTGACGGGACAGGGGGGGACACCGGGGAGCTGTTTTTT.

This chain uses TRBV27 with TRBJ1-1, with a weak D call TRBD1 (5 bases). This CDR3 contains 13 residues. CDR1 and CDR2 (germline): MNHEY, SMNVEV (reference sequence). Trimming removed 5 bases from V and 2 bases from J, with 9 bases in between. CDR3 protein: CASSDRTNTEAFF. The CDR3 coding sequence is TGTGCCAGCAGTGACAGAACCAACACTGAAGCTTTCTTT.

This clonotype was counted between two and nine times. For the CDR3, the DNA is TGTGCCAGCAGCCCGGACAGTCCAACTAATGAAAAACTGTTTTTT. Amino acids: CASSPDSPTNEKLFF. The chain is built from TRBV28 and TRBJ1-4; possibly TRBD1 for D (6 bases). V lost 6 bases and J lost 0, with 11 bases in between. The CDR3 consists of 15 residues. Germline V gene data show CDR1 as MDHEN and CDR2 as SYDVKM.

This clonotype was seen only a few times. The chain is built from TRBV12-3 or TRBV12-4 and TRBJ2-7; D is perhaps TRBD1 (6 bases). The V end lost 3 bases, the J end lost 2 bases, and 14 bases lay between the germline ends. CDR3 length equals 15 residues. Here the CDR3 DNA reads TGTGCCAGCAGTTTCTCAAATACAGGGACCTACGAGCAGTACGTC. Protein product: CASSFSNTGTYEQYV.

This clonotype was observed a single time. This may be a read error, as it is one base from a much larger clone. The V call is TRBV7-2, the J call TRBJ1-2; D perhaps matches TRBD1 (5 bases). This CDR3 contains 15 residues. Germline loops: CDR1 SGHTA, CDR2 FQGNSA. The CDR3 is CANSLDSAGNYGYTF. CDR3 bases: TGTGCCAACAGCTTAGATTCAGCAGGGAACTATGGCTACACCTTC.

This rearrangement joins TRBV6-5 to TRBJ1-4, with D hard to call. The V end lost 5 bases, the J end lost 0 bases, and 13 bases lay between the germline ends. This CDR3 contains 16 residues. CDR1 is MNHEY and CDR2 is SVGAGI in the germline V gene. CDR3 nucleotides: TGTGCCAGCAGTCCCGCGGACGGAGCAACTAATGAAAAACTGTTTTTT. Translating it yields CASSPADGATNEKLFF.

This sequence joins TRBV6-6 and TRBJ1-1; 12 bases align to TRBD1. After removal of 6 bases from V and 7 bases from J, the junction contained 12 bases not matched to a gene. The CDR3 contains 16 residues. CDR1 and CDR2 from the germline V gene are MNHNY and SVGAGI (reference sequence). Here the CDR3 DNA reads TGTGCCAGCAGAAGGGACAGGGGGCGCGGAATTGATGAAGCTTTCTTT. As protein: CASRRDRGRGIDEAFF.

This sequence joins TRBV6-5 and TRBJ1-2, with D possibly being TRBD1 (6 bases). The CDR3 is 14 amino acids. Germline CDR1 and CDR2: MNHEY and SVGAGI. V was clipped by 5 bases and J by 4 bases, with 14 bases between them. CDR3 nucleotide sequence: TGTGCCAGCAGTCATGGACAGAAACTCTATGGCTACACCTTC. As protein: CASSHGQKLYGYTF.

This clonotype came up a few times. The chain carries TRBV5-1 and TRBJ2-7; 9 bases match TRBD1. CDR3 length: 19 residues. Per germline, CDR1 SGHRS and CDR2 YFSETQ. Germline trimming cut 2 bases from V and 3 bases from J; bases unmatched to any gene: 18. CDR3 protein: CASSFTQTYDRGRGYEQYV. The CDR3 DNA sequence: TGCGCCAGCAGCTTTACTCAGACTTATGACAGGGGGAGAGGCTACGAGCAGTACGTC.

This clonotype was seen repeatedly, ten times or more. This chain connects TRBV7-2 to TRBJ2-2; a possible D gene is TRBD1 (6 bases). The V and J ends lost 3 bases and 5 bases respectively, with 22 bases between them. The germline gives CDR1 SGHTA, CDR2 FQGNSA. This CDR3 spans 18 amino acids. Here the CDR3 reads CASSFSPWTAGRTGELFF. DNA for the CDR3: TGTGCCAGCAGCTTCTCCCCTTGGACAGCCGGTAGGACCGGGGAGCTGTTTTTT. The variable domain in full, completed from reference TRBV7-2 and TRBJ2-2, reads GAGVSQSPSNKVTEKGKDVELRCDPISGHTALYWYRQSLGQGLEFLIYFQGNSAPDKSGLPSDRFSAERTGGSVSTLTIQRTQQEDSAVYLCASSFSPWTAGRTGELFFGEGSRLTVL.

This clonotype appeared a few times. The chain has TRBV5-6 and TRBJ2-7; possibly TRBD1 for D (5 bases). Germline loops: CDR1 SGHDT, CDR2 YYEEEE. V dropped 1 base and J dropped 5 bases, with 7 bases sitting between them. The CDR3 has 12 residues. CDR3: CASSLKTDEQYV. CDR3 sequence (DNA): TGTGCCAGCAGCTTGAAGACAGACGAGCAGTACGTC.

In its sample, this clonotype was seen a few times. The junction departs from germline at one end; a sequencing error may be responsible. This chain uses TRBV4-1 with TRBJ1-5; unclear D gene. The CDR3 is 13 residues long. Germline V gene lookup returns CDR1 MGHRA and CDR2 YSYEKL. The CDR3 nucleotides read TGCGCCAACAGCCAAGCCACGAATCAGCCCCAGCATTTT. Translated, it gives CANSQATNQPQHF.

This sequence joins TRBV25-1 and TRBJ2-1; D is possibly TRBD1 (5 bases). Germline CDR1 and CDR2: MGHDK and SYGVNS. This CDR3 is 19 amino acids long. V lost 1 base and J 1 base, leaving 20 bases between the germline ends. CDR3 sequence reads: CASSEFRGPRPVSYNEQFF. The CDR3 DNA reads as TGTGCCAGCAGTGAATTTAGGGGCCCCCGGCCGGTATCCTACAATGAGCAGTTCTTC.

The rearrangement joins TRBV7-6 to TRBJ2-1; D might be TRBD1 (5 bases). CDR3 length equals 14 residues. Trimming left V 6 bases short and J 4 bases short, with 13 bases between. In germline, CDR1 is SGHVS, CDR2 FNYEAQ. The DNA of the CDR3 is TGTGCCAGCAGGAGAGCAGGGTTTTACAATGAGCAGTTCTTC. Translation: CASRRAGFYNEQFF. Looking up the rest from reference TRBV7-6 and TRBJ2-1 gives the full variable domain: GAGVSQSPRYKVTKRGQDVALRCDPISGHVSLYWYRQALGQGPEFLTYFNYEAQQDKSGLPNDRFSAERPEGSISTLTIQRTEQRDSAMYRCASRRAGFYNEQFFGPGTRLTVL.